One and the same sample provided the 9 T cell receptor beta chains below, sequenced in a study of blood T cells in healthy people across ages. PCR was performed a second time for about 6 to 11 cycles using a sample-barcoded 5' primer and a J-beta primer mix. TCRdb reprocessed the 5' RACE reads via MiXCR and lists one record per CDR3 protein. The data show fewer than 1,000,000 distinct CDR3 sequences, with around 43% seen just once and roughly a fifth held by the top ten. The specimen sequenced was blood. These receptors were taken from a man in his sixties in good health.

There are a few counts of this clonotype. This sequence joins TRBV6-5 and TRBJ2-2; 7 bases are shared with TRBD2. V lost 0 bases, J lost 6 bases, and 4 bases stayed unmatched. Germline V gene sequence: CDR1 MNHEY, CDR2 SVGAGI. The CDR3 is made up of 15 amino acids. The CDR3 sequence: CASSYSPTSPGELFF. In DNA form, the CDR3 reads TGTGCCAGCAGTTACTCTCCGACTAGCCCCGGGGAGCTGTTTTTT.

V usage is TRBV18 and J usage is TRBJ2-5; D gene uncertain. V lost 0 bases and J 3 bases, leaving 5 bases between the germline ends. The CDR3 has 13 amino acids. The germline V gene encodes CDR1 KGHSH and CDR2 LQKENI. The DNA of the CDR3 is TGTGCCAGCTCACCACCCAACAAAGAGACCCAGTACTTC. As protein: CASSPPNKETQYF.

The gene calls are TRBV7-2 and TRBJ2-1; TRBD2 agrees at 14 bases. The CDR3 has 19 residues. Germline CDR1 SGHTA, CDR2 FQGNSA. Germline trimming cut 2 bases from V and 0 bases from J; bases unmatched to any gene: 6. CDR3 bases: TGTGCCAGCAGCTTACGAGGGACTAGCGGGGGTAGCTCCTACAATGAGCAGTTCTTC. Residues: CASSLRGTSGGSSYNEQFF.

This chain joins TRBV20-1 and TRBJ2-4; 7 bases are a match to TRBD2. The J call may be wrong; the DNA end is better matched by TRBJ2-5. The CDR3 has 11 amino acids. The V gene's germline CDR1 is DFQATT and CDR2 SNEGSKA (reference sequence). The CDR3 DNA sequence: TGCAGGGCTGCGGGGGAGGAGACCCAGTACTTC. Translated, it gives CRAAGEETQYF.

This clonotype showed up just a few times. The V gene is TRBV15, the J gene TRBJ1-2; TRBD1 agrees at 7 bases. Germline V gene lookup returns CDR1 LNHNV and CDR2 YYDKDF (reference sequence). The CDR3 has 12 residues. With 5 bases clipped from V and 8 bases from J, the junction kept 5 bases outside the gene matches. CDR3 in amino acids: CATSARQGGYTF. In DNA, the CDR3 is TGTGCCACCAGCGCTCGACAGGGAGGCTACACCTTC. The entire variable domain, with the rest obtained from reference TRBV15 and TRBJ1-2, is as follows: DAMVIQNPRYQVTQFGKPVTLSCSQTLNHNVMYWYQQKSSQAPKLLFHYYDKDFNNEADTPDNFQSRRPNTSFCFLDIRSPGLGDTAMYLCATSARQGGYTFGSGTRLTVV.

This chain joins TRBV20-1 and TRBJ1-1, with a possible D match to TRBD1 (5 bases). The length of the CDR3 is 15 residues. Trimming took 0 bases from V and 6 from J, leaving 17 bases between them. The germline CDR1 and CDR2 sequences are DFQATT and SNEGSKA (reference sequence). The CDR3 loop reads CSARDPTDRGPEAFF. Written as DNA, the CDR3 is TGCAGTGCTAGAGATCCCACCGACCGGGGCCCTGAAGCTTTCTTT.

CDR3 bases: TGTGCCAGCAGCCTGGGGGGGGTTGGCTACACCTTC. Translated: CASSLGGVGYTF. This chain joins TRBV12-3 or TRBV12-4 and TRBJ1-2, with a possible D match to TRBD1 (5 bases). Between the trimmed V and J ends, which lost 6 bases and 7 bases, there was a span of 12 bases. This CDR3 spans 12 amino acids.

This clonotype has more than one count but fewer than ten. CDR3 nucleotides: TGTGCCACCAGTGATTTTCTTGGCGGAGCCCCCTCGGGGGAAGAGACCCAGTACTTC. Its translation: CATSDFLGGAPSGEETQYF. This chain links TRBV24-1 with TRBJ2-5; the D gene is possibly TRBD2 (6 bases). Per the germline V gene, CDR1 is KGHDR and CDR2 is SFDVKD. V dropped 1 base and J dropped 3 bases, with 23 bases sitting between them. The CDR3 loop spans 19 amino acids.

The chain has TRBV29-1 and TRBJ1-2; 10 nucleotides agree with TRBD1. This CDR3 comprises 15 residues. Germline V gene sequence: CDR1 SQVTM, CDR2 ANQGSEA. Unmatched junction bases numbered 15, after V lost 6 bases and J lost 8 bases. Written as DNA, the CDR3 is TGCAGCGTCCACGTTGCCGGACAGGGGGTTTGGGGCTACACCTTC. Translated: CSVHVAGQGVWGYTF.